Following are 9 T cell receptor beta chains from one sample sequenced in a study of blood T cells in healthy people across ages. With a J-beta primer mix and a sample-barcoded 5' primer, a second PCR ran about 7 to 12 cycles. Via MiXCR, TCRdb re-called the 5' RACE reads, giving one row per CDR3 protein. Of approximately 780,000 distinct CDR3 sequences in the sample, about 26% are singletons; the top ten hold around 3%. This sample was shared with a second study, whose subject was T cells of mothers and their children.

Sequenced material: blood. Every receptor here comes from a boy aged 5 to 17 in good health.

Only a few counts were recorded for this clonotype. V and J are TRBV2 and TRBJ2-1; D is possibly TRBD1 or TRBD2 (6 bases each). The end of the DNA aligns better with TRBJ2-7, so the J call may be wrong. The CDR3 sequence is 14 residues long. Germline assignment: CDR1 SNHLY and CDR2 FYNNEI. The CDR3 loop reads CASSYRGDSYEQYF. The CDR3 bases are TGTGCCAGCAGTTATAGGGGGGACTCCTACGAGCAGTACTTC.

The genes are TRBV29-1 and TRBJ2-5, with D perhaps TRBD1 or TRBD2 (5 bases each). V was trimmed by 0 bases and J by 5 bases, leaving 13 bases between them. Germline CDR1 and CDR2: SQVTM and ANQGSEA. CDR3 length: 14 amino acids. The CDR3 nucleotides are TGCAGCGTTGAAGACCCCGAGGGGTGGGAGACCCAGTACTTC. It encodes CSVEDPEGWETQYF.

This rearrangement joins TRBV27 to TRBJ1-2; no clear D. The V gene's germline CDR1 is MNHEY and CDR2 SMNVEV (reference sequence). V shed 0 bases and J shed 8 bases, with 10 bases lying between them. The CDR3 contains 13 residues. CDR3 sequence reads: CASSLSVSVGYTF. Written as DNA, the CDR3 is TGTGCCAGCAGTTTATCCGTTTCTGTGGGCTACACCTTC.

The gene calls are TRBV21-1 and TRBJ1-6. TRBV21-1 is noted as a pseudogene. This CDR3 spans 11 amino acids. CDR3 residues: CASSKGPVDQF. The CDR3 DNA is TGTGCCAGCAGCAAAGGACCAGTAGACCAATTT.

This clonotype was observed a handful of times. The gene calls are TRBV7-2 and TRBJ2-7; no clear D gene. V was shortened by 0 bases and J by 0 bases, with 12 bases between the two germline ends. The CDR3 runs 16 residues. The germline gives CDR1 SGHTA, CDR2 FQGNSA. This CDR3 is CASSLAAVPNSYEQYF. CDR3 sequence (DNA): TGTGCCAGCAGCTTAGCGGCAGTGCCTAACTCCTACGAGCAGTACTTC.

The genes are TRBV6-5 and TRBJ2-1, with a tentative D call TRBD2 (6 bases). This CDR3 is 15 amino acids long. V lost 5 bases and J lost 5, with 16 bases in between. Germline V gene lookup returns CDR1 MNHEY and CDR2 SVGAGI. Written as DNA, the CDR3 is TGTGCCAGCAGTAAACCGGGACTGGCCCACAATGAGCAGTTCTTC. It encodes CASSKPGLAHNEQFF.

This clonotype was observed a single time. V is TRBV20-1 and J is TRBJ1-3; 7 bases line up with TRBD1. CDR3 length: 14 residues. The trim removed 6 bases at V and 4 bases at J, leaving 9 bases unmatched. The germline V gene has CDR1 DFQATT and CDR2 SNEGSKA (reference sequence). Written as DNA, the CDR3 is TGCAGTGCCCCGGGGACAGCGCTCGGAAACACCATATATTTT. It yields the protein CSAPGTALGNTIYF.

The rearrangement links TRBV9 to TRBJ1-4; TRBD1 might be the D (6 bases). This CDR3 is 15 amino acids long. The V gene's germline CDR1 is SGDLS and CDR2 YYNGEE. V dropped 3 bases and J dropped 7 bases, with 16 bases sitting between them. CDR3 bases: TGTGCCAGCAGCGGAGGGATACAGGGTGTTGAAAAACTGTTTTTT. As protein: CASSGGIQGVEKLFF.

This chain links TRBV20-1 with TRBJ2-7, with D possibly TRBD1 on 6 matching bases. There are 15 residues in the CDR3. Trimming removed 6 bases from V and 5 bases from J, with 23 bases in between. The germline gives CDR1 DFQATT, CDR2 SNEGSKA (reference sequence). CDR3 nucleotide sequence: TGCAGTGCAACCGATAAAGACAGGATGTTCCACGAGCAGTACTTC. Its protein product is CSATDKDRMFHEQYF.